This T cell receptor beta chain was recorded in a study of T cells in Graves' hyperthyroidism and ophthalmopathy. Study-level information: Peripheral blood samples were taken at initial diagnosis, prior to any treatment.

Graves' hyperthyroidism without ophthalmopathy progression within 18 months was termed stable. On the basis of clinical symptoms, serum thyroxine and TRAb, thyroid ultrasound and orbital computed tomography, diagnoses were made. From germline, CDR1 is KGHSH and CDR2 LQKENI. V gave up 0 bases and J gave up 0 bases, with 9 bases separating them. The length of the CDR3 is 16 residues. This clonotype was seen ten or more times. The source material, RNA transcripts, was used to amplify TCR beta CDR3 regions. The study used the HTBI primer set for a first-round RT-PCR of the TCR CDR3. TCRdb used MiXCR to reprocess the multiplex PCR reads, holding one entry per CDR3 protein. The sample holds about 400,000 distinct CDR3 sequences, about 15% seen once.

This rearrangement joins TRBV18 to TRBJ1-3; no clear D gene. Material: blood. The receptor's source is a woman in her 30s with Graves' hyperthyroidism. CDR3 sequence: CASSPPQRSSGNTIYF. The CDR3 DNA sequence: TGTGCCAGCTCACCACCTCAACGGAGCTCTGGAAACACCATATATTTT.